This TCR beta chain was sequenced in a study of a mutant IDH1 vaccine in newly diagnosed glioma. Noted time point: week 35, safety follow-up. One vaccine dose held 300 ug of mutant IDH1 20-mer peptide and came with topical imiquimod. About this clone: Its antigen remains unidentified.

Clones were read by immunoSEQ multiplex PCR, and TCRdb kept only the in-frame ones, dropping some. The table shows about 56,000 clones, with 70% to 90% occurring only once. J gave up 4 bases and V 4 bases, and 4 bases lay outside the gene matches. The CDR3 has 13 residues. Germline V gene lookup returns CDR1 SGHKS and CDR2 YYEKEE (reference sequence). The receptor's source is a man aged 40-50 years with glioma. The sequences come from PBMCs, collected from a glioma patient whose treatment included an IDH1 peptide vaccine. The chain recombines TRBV5-5 with TRBJ1-2; 7 positions match TRBD1. The DNA for the CDR3 is TGTGCCAGCAGCCGGACAGGAGCCTATGGCTACACCTTC. It codes for CASSRTGAYGYTF.